The source of this T cell receptor beta chain is a study of CD8+ T cells in alopecia areata. Study in general: Tofacitinib administration to treated patients was oral, at 5 to 10 mg twice daily. Whole-study results and caveats: Tofacitinib yielded significantly lower scalp clonality and fewer expanded CD8+ clones among the top 100.

Regarding this clone: Its target is unknown.

Trimming at V came to 5 bases and at J to 2 bases, leaving 9 bases not matched to a gene. Germline V gene lookup returns CDR1 GTSNPN and CDR2 SVGIG (reference sequence). There are 17 residues in the CDR3. Following extraction, RNA underwent reverse transcription to cDNA, which served as the sequencing template. Sequencing used immunoSEQ multiplex PCR; TCRdb keeps in-frame clones, though not all of them. In the table there are 110,000 to 150,000 clones, roughly 52% of which are singletons. Regarding treatment: oral pan-JAK inhibitor, 5-10 mg twice daily. This specimen was CD8+ T cells sorted from blood, taken at week 4, from a patient treated with tofacitinib. This sequence joins TRBV30 and TRBJ2-4; 13 positions agree with TRBD2. The receptor comes from a human donor with alopecia areata. CDR3 residues: CAWAGLAGFSSKNIQYF. For the CDR3, the DNA is TGTGCCTGGGCGGGACTAGCGGGGTTCTCGTCCAAAAACATTCAGTACTTC.